One and the same sample provided the 14 T cell receptor beta chains below, sequenced in a study of blood T cell repertoires in COVID-19. Sequencing used immunoSEQ multiplex PCR; TCRdb keeps in-frame clones, though not all of them. The sample shows just under 95,000 clones, 60% to 85% of them seen only once. Input material: peripheral blood. These receptors all stem from a man in his forties or fifties who had recovered from COVID-19.

This rearrangement joins TRBV2 to TRBJ1-6; the D gene is possibly TRBD1 (6 bases). Germline V gives CDR1 SNHLY, CDR2 FYNNEI. Trimming took off 3 bases at V and 9 bases at J, with 12 bases between the two ends. The CDR3 is made up of 14 amino acids. CDR3 in amino acids: CASSEWGLGSPLHF. CDR3 sequence (DNA): TGTGCCAGCAGTGAGTGGGGGCTGGGTTCACCCCTCCACTTT.

This clone was observed a few times. The gene calls are TRBV6-5 and TRBJ1-6; 9 bases are shared with TRBD1. J was trimmed by 3 bases and V by 6 bases; bases with no gene match: 0. In germline, CDR1 is MNHEY, CDR2 SVGAGI. The CDR3 totals 14 residues. The CDR3 sequence: CASRGQGYNSPLHF. DNA for the CDR3: TGTGCCAGCAGGGGACAGGGCTATAATTCACCCCTCCACTTT.

This clone was seen more than once but under ten times. This chain connects TRBV29-1 to TRBJ1-3, with 9 bases aligning to TRBD1. Germline loops: CDR1 SQVTM, CDR2 ANQGSEA. With V trimmed by 5 bases and J by 2 bases, 1 base remained unmatched. The CDR3 is made up of 13 amino acids. The CDR3 DNA follows: TGCAGCGTTACAGGGGGCACTGGAAACACCATATATTTT. Protein sequence: CSVTGGTGNTIYF.

This chain uses TRBV27 with TRBJ2-7; 11 nucleotides line up with TRBD2. The germline V gene encodes CDR1 MNHEY and CDR2 SMNVEV (reference sequence). J gave up 2 bases and V 6 bases, and 9 bases lay outside the gene matches. The CDR3 runs to 16 residues. CDR3 nucleotide sequence: TGTGCCAGCAGCCCCAGACTAGCGGGGAGCACCTACGAGCAGTACTTC. Translating gives CASSPRLAGSTYEQYF.

This chain uses TRBV29-1 with TRBJ2-5, with 8 bases identical to TRBD1. Germline CDR1 is SQVTM and CDR2 is ANQGSEA. This CDR3 contains 15 residues. Trimming at V came to 7 bases and at J to 2 bases, leaving 12 bases not matched to a gene. This CDR3 is CSGGGGTGEQETQYF. CDR3 nucleotides: TGCAGCGGTGGCGGTGGGACAGGTGAACAAGAGACCCAGTACTTC. The full variable domain, in which reference TRBV29-1 and TRBJ2-5 provide the parts outside the CDR3, is SAVISQKPSRDICQRGTSLTIQCQVDSQVTMMFWYRQQPGQSLTLIATANQGSEATYESGFVIDKFPISRPNLTFSTLTVSNMSPEDSSIYLCSGGGGTGEQETQYFGPGTRLLVL.

The J gene is TRBJ2-1, the V gene TRBV7-3; 7 bases map to TRBD2. The CDR3 runs to 14 residues. CDR1 is SGHTA and CDR2 is FQGTGA in the germline V gene. The junction had 5 bases not matched to a gene; V was cut back by 6 bases and J by 3 bases. CDR3 nucleotide sequence: TGTGCCAGCAGTAAGGCGGGAGTCTACAATGAGCAGTTCTTC. Translation: CASSKAGVYNEQFF. Full variable domain (outside the CDR3, taken from reference TRBV7-3 and TRBJ2-1): GAGVSQTPSNKVTEKGKYVELRCDPISGHTALYWYRQSLGQGPEFLIYFQGTGAADDSGLPNDRFFAVRPEGSVSTLKIQRTERGDSAVYLCASSKAGVYNEQFFGPGTRLTVL.

This rearrangement joins TRBV28 to TRBJ2-7, with 7 bases fitting TRBD1. Germline lookup yields CDR1 MDHEN and CDR2 SYDVKM. This CDR3 is built from 16 residues. The J segment lost 3 bases and the V segment lost 4 bases, leaving 12 bases of the junction unmatched. Here the CDR3 reads CASSSSFRDSLYEQYF. The CDR3 nucleotides read TGTGCCAGCAGTTCTTCATTCCGGGACAGCCTCTACGAGCAGTACTTC.

This chain joins TRBV7-2 and TRBJ2-2; 7 bases fit TRBD2. The trim removed 3 bases at V and 7 bases at J, leaving 5 bases unmatched. Germline V lookup: CDR1 SGHTA, CDR2 FQGNSA. CDR3 length: 14 amino acids. CDR3 sequence reads: CASSFPSGGGELFF. For the CDR3, the DNA is TGTGCCAGCAGCTTCCCTTCGGGGGGCGGGGAGCTGTTTTTT.

The V gene is TRBV5-4, the J gene TRBJ2-7, with 8 bases lining up with TRBD1. V was pared by 0 bases and J by 7 bases, with 6 bases of the junction left unmatched. Germline-derived CDR1 and CDR2 are SGHNT and YYREEE (reference sequence). This CDR3 has 14 residues. The CDR3 reads CASSLEPRGREQYF. The CDR3 DNA reads TGTGCCAGCAGCTTGGAACCCAGGGGGCGAGAGCAGTACTTC. Using reference TRBV5-4 and TRBJ2-7 for the parts outside the CDR3, the full variable domain is ETGVTQSPTHLIKTRGQQVTLRCSSQSGHNTVSWYQQALGQGPQFIFQYYREEENGRGNFPPRFSGLQFPNYSSELNVNALELDDSALYLCASSLEPRGREQYFGPGTRLTVT.

This clone has just a few counts. The genes are TRBV28 and TRBJ1-5; a weak D match, TRBD1 (5 bases). Germline CDR1 MDHEN, CDR2 SYDVKM. Trimming cost V 4 bases and J 11 bases, with 33 bases left between them. This CDR3 region has 19 residues. The chain's CDR3 is CASSSPGRSSEGGQSAQHF. CDR3 DNA: TGTGCCAGCAGTTCCCCAGGGCGTAGTAGTGAAGGAGGGCAATCAGCCCAGCATTTT.

The rearrangement joins TRBV4-1 to TRBJ2-1; D not certain. Per germline, CDR1 MGHRA and CDR2 YSYEKL. V lost 1 base to trimming and J lost 5 bases, with 12 bases between them. This CDR3 spans 15 amino acids. CDR3 DNA: TGCGCCAGCAGCCAAGCGGTCCGGGTGAACAATGAGCAGTTCTTC. Amino acid sequence: CASSQAVRVNNEQFF.

The chain is built from TRBV19 and TRBJ2-5; 7 bases are a match to TRBD2. There are 15 residues in the CDR3. J was trimmed by 4 bases and V by 4 bases; bases with no gene match: 9. Germline CDR1 is LNHDA and CDR2 is SQIVND (reference sequence). CDR3 DNA sequence: TGTGCCAGTAGTAGGGGAGGGACGTTTGGAGAGACCCAGTACTTC. This encodes CASSRGGTFGETQYF.

Only a few counts were recorded for this clone. The chain links TRBV4-2 to TRBJ1-2; TRBD1 aligns across 9 bases. After removal of 4 bases from V and 2 bases from J, the junction contained 2 bases not matched to a gene. Germline V gives CDR1 LGHNA, CDR2 YNFKEQ. The CDR3 runs 14 residues. For the CDR3, the DNA is TGTGCCAGCAGCCCGGGACAGGGAAACTATGGCTACACCTTC. Translated: CASSPGQGNYGYTF.

The V call is TRBV5-1, the J call TRBJ1-1, with TRBD1 identical over 10 bases. Germline V gene lookup returns CDR1 SGHRS and CDR2 YFSETQ. The CDR3 totals 18 residues. The V gene end was trimmed by 3 bases and the J gene end by 4 bases; junction bases not matched to a gene: 15. The CDR3 nucleotides are TGCGCCAGCAGCTCCGTTCGGGACAGGGGAAACAGTGGCACTGAAGCTTTCTTT. Translation: CASSSVRDRGNSGTEAFF.